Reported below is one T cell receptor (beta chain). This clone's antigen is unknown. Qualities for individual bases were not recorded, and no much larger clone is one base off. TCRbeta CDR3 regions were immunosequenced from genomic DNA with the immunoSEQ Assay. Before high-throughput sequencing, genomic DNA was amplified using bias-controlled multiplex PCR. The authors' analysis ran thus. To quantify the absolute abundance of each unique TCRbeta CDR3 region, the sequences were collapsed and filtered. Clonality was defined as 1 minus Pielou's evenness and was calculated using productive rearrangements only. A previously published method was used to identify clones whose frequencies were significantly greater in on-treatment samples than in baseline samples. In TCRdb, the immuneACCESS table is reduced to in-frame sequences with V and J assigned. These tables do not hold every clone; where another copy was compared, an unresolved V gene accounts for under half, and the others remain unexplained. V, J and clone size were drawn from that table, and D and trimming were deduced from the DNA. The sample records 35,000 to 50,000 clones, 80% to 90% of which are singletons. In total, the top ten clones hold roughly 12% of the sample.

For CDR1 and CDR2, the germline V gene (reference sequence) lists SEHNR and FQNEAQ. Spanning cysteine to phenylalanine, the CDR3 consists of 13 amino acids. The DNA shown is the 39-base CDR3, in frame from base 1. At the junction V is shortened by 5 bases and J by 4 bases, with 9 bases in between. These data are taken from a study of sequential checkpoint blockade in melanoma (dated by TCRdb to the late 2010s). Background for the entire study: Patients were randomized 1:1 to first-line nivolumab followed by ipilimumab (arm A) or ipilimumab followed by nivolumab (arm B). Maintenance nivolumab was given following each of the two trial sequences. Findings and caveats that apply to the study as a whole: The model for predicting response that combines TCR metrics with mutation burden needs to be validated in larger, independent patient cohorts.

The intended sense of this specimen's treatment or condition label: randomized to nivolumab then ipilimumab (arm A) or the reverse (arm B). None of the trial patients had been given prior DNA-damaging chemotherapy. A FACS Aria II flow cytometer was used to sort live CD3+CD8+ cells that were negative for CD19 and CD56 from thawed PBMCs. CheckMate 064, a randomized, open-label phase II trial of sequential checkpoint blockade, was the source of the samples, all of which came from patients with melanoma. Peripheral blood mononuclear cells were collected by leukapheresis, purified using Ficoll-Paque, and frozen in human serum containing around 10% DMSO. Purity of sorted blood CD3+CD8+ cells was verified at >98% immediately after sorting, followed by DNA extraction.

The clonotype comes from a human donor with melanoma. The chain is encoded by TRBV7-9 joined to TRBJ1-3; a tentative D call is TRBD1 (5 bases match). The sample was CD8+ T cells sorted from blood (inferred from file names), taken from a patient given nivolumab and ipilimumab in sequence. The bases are TGTGCCAGCAGCGACCGACAGGGAAACACCATATATTTT. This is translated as CASSDRQGNTIYF.